This TCR beta chain was obtained from a study of T cells expressing NK-cell markers. Study in general: Investigators obtained TCR beta repertoires from sorted CD3+CD56+NKG2C+, CD3+CD56+NKG2C- and CD3+CD56-NKG2C+ T cells.

TCRdb reprocessed the 5' RACE reads and stores each CDR3 protein as one record, lacking DNA. This table holds about 260,000 distinct CDR3 sequences. This clonotype was obtained from a young man in good health. Material: blood T cells: a sorted CD56 or NKG2C T cell subset, CD4+ or CD8+ T cells, or bulk PBMC T cells (not recorded which).

CDR3 residues: CSAPIGGNTIYF. The chain has TRBV20-1 and TRBJ1-3. Germline V gene data show CDR1 as DFQATT and CDR2 as SNEGSKA (reference sequence). This CDR3 has 12 residues.